Presented here are 14 T cell receptor beta chains from one specimen sequenced in a study of control samples from healthy donors and cancer patients (dated by TCRdb to the early 2020s). Library prep was done by the immunoSEQ multiplex PCR assay. In its TCRdb copy, this immuneACCESS table keeps in-frame sequences only and misses some clones. Where compared with another copy, unresolved V genes explain less than half of these, and the others have no known cause. The table for this sample lists 130,000 or so clones; roughly 92% of them were counted only once. The top ten constitute 4.5% to 7% of the sample. The sample taken for sequencing was blood. These receptor sequences come from a man in his late teens or twenties in good health.

V usage is TRBV5-6 and J usage is TRBJ2-1; 7 bases align to TRBD2. This CDR3 comprises 14 residues. Trimming at V came to 0 bases and at J to 5 bases, leaving 2 bases not matched to a gene. Germline CDR1 and CDR2: SGHDT and YYEEEE. The DNA of the CDR3 is TGTGCCAGCAGCTTGGGGGACTACCACAATGAGCAGTTCTTC. It specifies CASSLGDYHNEQFF.

The V gene is TRBV2, the J gene TRBJ2-2; 11 nucleotides match TRBD2. V lost 3 bases and J lost 5; bases outside the gene matches: 5. The CDR3 length is 16 residues. CDR1 is SNHLY, CDR2 FYNNEI, per germline. The CDR3, as DNA: TGTGCCAGCAGTGATTGGCTAGCGGGGGGAACCGGGGAGCTGTTTTTT. It codes for CASSDWLAGGTGELFF.

This chain connects TRBV9 to TRBJ1-5; possibly TRBD1 for D (5 bases). The V end lost 4 bases, the J end lost 4 bases, and 18 bases lay between the germline ends. Germline values: CDR1 SGDLS, CDR2 YYNGEE. The CDR3 is made up of 16 amino acids. This CDR3 is CASSTGAAAENQPQHF. The CDR3 nucleotides read TGTGCCAGCAGCACCGGGGCGGCTGCGGAGAATCAGCCCCAGCATTTT. Full variable domain (remainder filled in from reference TRBV9 and TRBJ1-5): DSGVTQTPKHLITATGQRVTLRCSPRSGDLSVYWYQQSLDQGLQFLIQYYNGEERAKGNILERFSAQQFPDLHSELNLSSLELGDSALYFCASSTGAAAENQPQHFGDGTRLSIL.

This chain joins TRBV7-9 and TRBJ1-5; D remains ambiguous. There are 12 residues in the CDR3. Trimming removed 5 bases at V and 4 bases at J, with 6 bases between. CDR1 and CDR2 (germline): SEHNR, FQNEAQ (reference sequence). CDR3 DNA: TGTGCCAGCAGCACTGGGAATCAGCCCCAGCATTTT. This encodes CASSTGNQPQHF.

The chain links TRBV9 to TRBJ2-5; a possible D gene is TRBD2 (6 bases). Between the trimmed V and J ends, which lost 2 bases and 5 bases, there was a span of 19 bases. This CDR3 contains 16 residues. Germline V gene lookup returns CDR1 SGDLS and CDR2 YYNGEE. This chain's CDR3 is CASSVHGAGPKETQYF. The CDR3 coding sequence is TGTGCCAGCAGCGTTCATGGGGCGGGGCCCAAGGAGACCCAGTACTTC.

This clone was seen just once. DNA for the CDR3: TGTGCCAGCAGCAACCCAGGACGGGGAGCTTTCTTT. Translated, it gives CASSNPGRGAFF. J is TRBJ1-1 and V is TRBV9; no reliable D call. CDR3 length: 12 residues. V was pared by 4 bases and J by 10 bases, with 14 bases between. CDR1 and CDR2 from the germline V gene are SGDLS and YYNGEE. The full variable domain, rest sourced from reference TRBV9 and TRBJ1-1, is DSGVTQTPKHLITATGQRVTLRCSPRSGDLSVYWYQQSLDQGLQFLIQYYNGEERAKGNILERFSAQQFPDLHSELNLSSLELGDSALYFCASSNPGRGAFFGQGTRLTVV.

The chain carries TRBV21-1 and TRBJ2-1; the D call TRBD2 from the table was never checked on the DNA. TRBV21-1 is classified as a pseudogene. The CDR3 covers 19 residues. The CDR3 loop reads CASSKLGLAGALSYNEQFF. DNA for the CDR3: TGTGCCAGCAGCAAATTAGGACTAGCGGGGGCCCTCTCCTACAATGAGCAGTTCTTC.

The rearrangement links TRBV6-1 to TRBJ1-5; 7 nucleotides agree with TRBD1. The CDR3 has 15 residues. The germline V gene encodes CDR1 MNHNS and CDR2 SASEGT. V lost 2 bases and J lost 7; bases outside the gene matches: 8. CDR3 region: CASSETQGEGQPQHF. In nucleotides, the CDR3 is TGTGCCAGCAGTGAAACCCAGGGGGAAGGACAGCCCCAGCATTTT.

The rearrangement uses TRBV6-5 and TRBJ2-2; TRBD1 matches 8 bases. The trim removed 4 bases at V and 13 bases at J, leaving 5 bases unmatched. Per germline, CDR1 MNHEY and CDR2 SVGAGI. This CDR3 has 12 amino acids. As DNA, the CDR3 is TGTGCCAGCAGTTTAAGGACAGGGAGGCTGTTTTTT. This codes for CASSLRTGRLFF.

Regarding this clone: Other DNA variants within this sample encode the same CDR3. The V gene is TRBV2, the J gene TRBJ2-3; D is uncertain. The ends were cut back, 6 bases at V and 1 base at J, with 2 bases in the middle. The CDR3 runs to 11 residues. Germline CDR1 reads SNHLY; CDR2 reads FYNNEI. CDR3 sequence reads: CASRRTDTQYF. CDR3 bases: TGTGCCAGCAGGCGCACAGATACGCAGTATTTT.

This clone was counted once. The chain links TRBV7-3 to TRBJ2-6, with D possibly matching TRBD2 (6 bases). Per the germline V gene, CDR1 is SGHTA and CDR2 is FQGTGA. This CDR3 contains 16 residues. Trimming left V 2 bases short and J 3 bases short, with 11 bases between. The CDR3 region has the DNA TGTGCCAGCAGCTTATCAGGGAGGTATGGGGCCAACGTCCTGACTTTC. The encoded protein is CASSLSGRYGANVLTF.

The chain has TRBV10-3 and TRBJ2-5; TRBD2 is a possible D gene (6 bases). Germline V CDR1 and CDR2: ENHRY, SYGVKD. The V end was cut by 7 bases, the J end by 5 bases, with 17 bases between. The CDR3 consists of 14 residues. The CDR3 protein is CAIKFREASETQYF. CDR3 nucleotides: TGTGCCATCAAGTTTAGGGAGGCGAGTGAGACCCAGTACTTC.

This chain uses TRBV5-1 with TRBJ2-1; TRBD1 matches at 8 bases. This CDR3 comprises 19 residues. V lost 4 bases to trimming and J lost 1 base; unmatched junction nucleotides: 16. Germline V gene sequence: CDR1 SGHRS, CDR2 YFSETQ. In DNA, the CDR3 is TGCGCCAGCAGCCCCGCTGGTATAAAGACAGGGGTATCCTACAATGAGCAGTTCTTC. Amino acids: CASSPAGIKTGVSYNEQFF.

This clone was observed a single time. The chain joins TRBV7-9 to TRBJ2-3; 7 bases align to TRBD2. The germline gives CDR1 SEHNR, CDR2 FQNEAQ (reference sequence). V was clipped by 5 bases and J by 1 base; unmatched bases: 12. This CDR3 has 17 amino acids. The CDR3 spells CASSPLGSGPRTDTQYF. The CDR3 DNA is TGTGCCAGCAGCCCCCTAGGTAGCGGGCCCCGCACAGATACGCAGTATTTT.